A single sample gave rise to the 4 T cell receptor beta chains below, sequenced in a study of blood T cells in healthy people across ages. Together with a sample-barcoded 5' primer, a J-beta primer mix was included in a second PCR lasting roughly 6 to 12 cycles. TCRdb redid the calling of the 5' RACE reads with MiXCR, one entry per CDR3 protein. Seen here are about 1.8 million distinct CDR3 sequences, roughly 52% observed once, and the top ten hold approximately 2.1%. Sequencing was done on a sample of blood. These TCRs come from a woman in her forties in good health.

This clonotype occurred once. The rearrangement uses TRBV4-3 and TRBJ1-2, with D possibly matching TRBD1 (6 bases). The germline gives CDR1 LGHNA, CDR2 YSLEER. The CDR3 has 21 residues. V was shortened by 3 bases and J by 0 bases, with 29 bases between the two germline ends. CDR3 residues: CASSQIYDVGLTGTTNYGYTF. The DNA for the CDR3 is TGCGCCAGCAGCCAGATTTACGACGTCGGCTTGACCGGGACAACTAACTATGGCTACACCTTC.

The chain employs TRBV5-1 and TRBJ2-7; 10 nucleotides align to TRBD1. The J segment lost 5 bases and the V segment lost 3 bases, leaving 5 bases of the junction unmatched. Germline-derived CDR1 and CDR2 are SGHRS and YFSETQ. This CDR3 has 14 residues. CDR3 sequence reads: CASSWDRGDNEQYF. Written as DNA, the CDR3 is TGCGCCAGCAGCTGGGACAGGGGAGACAACGAGCAGTACTTC.

The gene calls are TRBV7-2 and TRBJ2-7; D is undetermined. This CDR3 comprises 10 residues. Trimming took 2 bases from V and 11 from J, leaving 7 bases between them. CDR1 is SGHTA and CDR2 is FQGNSA in the germline V gene. CDR3 sequence reads: CASSLPQEYF. The DNA of the CDR3 is TGTGCCAGCAGCTTACCCCAGGAGTACTTC.

This clonotype has a count of ten or more. For the CDR3, the DNA is TGTGCCAGCAGTTCACTCTCCCGGACCCAGTACTTC. This gives the protein CASSSLSRTQYF. V is TRBV12-3 or TRBV12-4 and J is TRBJ2-5; D is unclear. Trimming removed 4 bases at V and 7 bases at J, with 10 bases between. The CDR3 totals 12 residues.